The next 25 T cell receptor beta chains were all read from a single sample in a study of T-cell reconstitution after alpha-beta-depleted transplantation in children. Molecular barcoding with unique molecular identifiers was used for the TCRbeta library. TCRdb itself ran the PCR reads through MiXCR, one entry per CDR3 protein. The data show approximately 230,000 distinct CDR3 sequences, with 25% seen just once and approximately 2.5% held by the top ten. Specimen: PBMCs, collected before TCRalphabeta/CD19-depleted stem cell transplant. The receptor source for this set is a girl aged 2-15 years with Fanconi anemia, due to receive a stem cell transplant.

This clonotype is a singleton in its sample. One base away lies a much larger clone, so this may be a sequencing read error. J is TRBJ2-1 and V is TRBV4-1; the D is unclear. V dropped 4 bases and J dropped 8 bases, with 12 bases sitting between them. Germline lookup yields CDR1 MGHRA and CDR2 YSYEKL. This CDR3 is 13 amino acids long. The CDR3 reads CASSRGQYYEQFF. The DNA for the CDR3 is TGCGCCAGCAGCCGGGGTCAGTACTATGAGCAGTTCTTC.

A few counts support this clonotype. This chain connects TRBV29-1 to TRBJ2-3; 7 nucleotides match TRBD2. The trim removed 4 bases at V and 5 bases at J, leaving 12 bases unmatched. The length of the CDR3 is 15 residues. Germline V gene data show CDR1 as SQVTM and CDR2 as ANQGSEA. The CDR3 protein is CSVVILGGTEDTQYF. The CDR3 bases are TGCAGCGTTGTAATATTGGGGGGGACGGAAGATACGCAGTATTTT.

The CDR3 reads CASSLYGTSGSDTQYF. In nucleotides, the CDR3 is TGTGCCAGCAGCTTATATGGAACTAGCGGAAGTGATACGCAGTATTTT. The V and J genes are TRBV7-6 and TRBJ2-3; TRBD2 agrees at 8 bases. Germline V gene lookup returns CDR1 SGHVS and CDR2 FNYEAQ. J gave up 6 bases and V 2 bases, and 10 bases lay outside the gene matches. This CDR3 spans 16 amino acids.

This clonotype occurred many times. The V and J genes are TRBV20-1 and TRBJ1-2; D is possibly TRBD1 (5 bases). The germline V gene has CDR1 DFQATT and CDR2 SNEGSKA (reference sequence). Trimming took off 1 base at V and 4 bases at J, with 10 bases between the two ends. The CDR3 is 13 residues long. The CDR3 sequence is CSARVGGSYGYTF. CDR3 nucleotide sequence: TGCAGTGCTAGAGTGGGGGGAAGCTATGGCTACACCTTC.

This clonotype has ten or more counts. CDR3 loop: CASSVAASLSYEQYF. In DNA form, the CDR3 reads TGTGCCAGCAGCGTAGCAGCTTCCCTCTCCTACGAGCAGTACTTC. The chain employs TRBV9 and TRBJ2-7; D unclear. Germline assignment: CDR1 SGDLS and CDR2 YYNGEE. With 0 bases removed from V and 0 bases from J, the gap between germline ends came to 10 bases. The CDR3 runs 15 residues.

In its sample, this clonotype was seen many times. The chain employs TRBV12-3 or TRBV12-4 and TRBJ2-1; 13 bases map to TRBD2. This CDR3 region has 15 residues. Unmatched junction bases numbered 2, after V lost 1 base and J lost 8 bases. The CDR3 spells CASSLEGLAGHEQFF. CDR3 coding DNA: TGTGCCAGCAGTTTAGAGGGACTAGCGGGGCATGAGCAGTTCTTC.

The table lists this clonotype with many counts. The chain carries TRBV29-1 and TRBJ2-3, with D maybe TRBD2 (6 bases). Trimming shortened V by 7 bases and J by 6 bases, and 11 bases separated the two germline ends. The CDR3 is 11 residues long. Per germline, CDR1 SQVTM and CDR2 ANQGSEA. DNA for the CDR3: TGCAGCGCTGGTGGGGGGGATACGCAGTATTTT. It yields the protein CSAGGGDTQYF.

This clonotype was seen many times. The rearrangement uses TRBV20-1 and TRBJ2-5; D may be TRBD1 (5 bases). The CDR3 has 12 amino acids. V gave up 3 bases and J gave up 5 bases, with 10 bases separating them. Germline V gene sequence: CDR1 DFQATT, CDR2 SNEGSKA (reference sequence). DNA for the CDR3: TGCAGTGCTAGTGGCAGGGCTGAGACCCAGTACTTC. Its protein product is CSASGRAETQYF.

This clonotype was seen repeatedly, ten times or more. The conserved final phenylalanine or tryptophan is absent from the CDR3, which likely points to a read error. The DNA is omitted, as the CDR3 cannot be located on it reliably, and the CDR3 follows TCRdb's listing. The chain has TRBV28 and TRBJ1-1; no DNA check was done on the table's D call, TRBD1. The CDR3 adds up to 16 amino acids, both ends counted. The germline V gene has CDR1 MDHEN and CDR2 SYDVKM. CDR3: CASSPHRVDQLKLSFS.

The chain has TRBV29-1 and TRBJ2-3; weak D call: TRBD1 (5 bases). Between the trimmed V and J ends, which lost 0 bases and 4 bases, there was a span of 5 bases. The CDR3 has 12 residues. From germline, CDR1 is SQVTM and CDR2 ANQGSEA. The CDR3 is CSVEEGADTQYF. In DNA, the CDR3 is TGCAGCGTTGAAGAAGGGGCAGATACGCAGTATTTT.

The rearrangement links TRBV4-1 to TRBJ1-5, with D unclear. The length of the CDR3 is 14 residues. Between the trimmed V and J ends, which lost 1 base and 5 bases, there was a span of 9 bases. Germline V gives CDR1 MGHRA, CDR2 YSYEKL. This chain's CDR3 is CASSQVGTHQPQHF. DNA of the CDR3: TGCGCCAGCAGCCAAGTAGGAACTCATCAGCCCCAGCATTTT.

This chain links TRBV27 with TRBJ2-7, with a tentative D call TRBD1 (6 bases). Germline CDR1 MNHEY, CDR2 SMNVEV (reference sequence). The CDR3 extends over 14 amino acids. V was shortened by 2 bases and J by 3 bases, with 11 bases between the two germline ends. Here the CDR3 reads CASSLGGTFYEQYF. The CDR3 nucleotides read TGTGCCAGCAGTTTAGGGGGCACTTTCTACGAGCAGTACTTC.

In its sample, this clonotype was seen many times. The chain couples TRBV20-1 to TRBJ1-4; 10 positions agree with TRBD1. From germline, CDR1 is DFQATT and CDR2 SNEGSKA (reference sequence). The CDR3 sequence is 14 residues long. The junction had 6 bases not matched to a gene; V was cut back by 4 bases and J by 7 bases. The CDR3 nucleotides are TGCAGTGCTACCGGGACAGGGGACCTTGAAAAACTGTTTTTT. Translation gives CSATGTGDLEKLFF.

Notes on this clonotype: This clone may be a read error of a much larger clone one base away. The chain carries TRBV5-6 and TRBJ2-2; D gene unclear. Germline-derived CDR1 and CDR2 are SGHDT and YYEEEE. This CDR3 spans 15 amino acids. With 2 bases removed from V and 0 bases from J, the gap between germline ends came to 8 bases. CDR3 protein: CASSLLVANTGELFF. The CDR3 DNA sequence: TGTGCCAGCAGCTTATTGGTCGCGAACACCGGGGAGCTGTTTTTT.

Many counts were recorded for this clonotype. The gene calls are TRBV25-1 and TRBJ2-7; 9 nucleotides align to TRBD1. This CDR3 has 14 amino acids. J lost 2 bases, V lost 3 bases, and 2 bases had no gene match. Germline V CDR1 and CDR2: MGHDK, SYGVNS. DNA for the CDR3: TGTGCCAGCAGTGATTACAGGGGGCCCTACGAGCAGTACTTC. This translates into CASSDYRGPYEQYF.

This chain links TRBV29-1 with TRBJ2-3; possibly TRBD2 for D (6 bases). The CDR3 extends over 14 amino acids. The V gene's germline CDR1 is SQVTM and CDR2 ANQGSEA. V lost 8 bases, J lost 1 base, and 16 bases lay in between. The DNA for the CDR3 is TGCAGCTCTGACTTAACGGGGGGCACAGATACGCAGTATTTT. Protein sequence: CSSDLTGGTDTQYF.

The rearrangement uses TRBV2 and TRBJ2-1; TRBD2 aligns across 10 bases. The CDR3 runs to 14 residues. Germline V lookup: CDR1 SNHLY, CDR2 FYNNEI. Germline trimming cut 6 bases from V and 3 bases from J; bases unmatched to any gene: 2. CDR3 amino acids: CASRAGGSYNEQFF. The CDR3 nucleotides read TGTGCCAGCAGAGCGGGGGGGAGCTACAATGAGCAGTTCTTC.

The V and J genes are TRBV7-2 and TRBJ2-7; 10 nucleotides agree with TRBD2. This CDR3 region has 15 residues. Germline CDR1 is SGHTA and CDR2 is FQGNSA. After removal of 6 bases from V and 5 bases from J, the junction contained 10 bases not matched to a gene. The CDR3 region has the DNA TGTGCCAGCAGACCACGCGGACTAGCGGTGAACGAGCAGTACTTC. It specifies CASRPRGLAVNEQYF.

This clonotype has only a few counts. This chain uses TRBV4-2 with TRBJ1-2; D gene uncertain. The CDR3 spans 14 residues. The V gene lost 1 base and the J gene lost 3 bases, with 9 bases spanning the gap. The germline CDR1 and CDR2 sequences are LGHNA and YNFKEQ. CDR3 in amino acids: CASSQGFEDYGYTF. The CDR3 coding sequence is TGTGCCAGCAGCCAAGGGTTTGAGGACTATGGCTACACCTTC.

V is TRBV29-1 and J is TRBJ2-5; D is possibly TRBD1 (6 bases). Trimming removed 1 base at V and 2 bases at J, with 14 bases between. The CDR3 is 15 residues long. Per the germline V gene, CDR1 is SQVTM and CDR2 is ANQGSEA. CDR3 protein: CSVEGPTGNQETQYF. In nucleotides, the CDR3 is TGCAGCGTTGAAGGCCCGACAGGCAATCAAGAGACCCAGTACTTC. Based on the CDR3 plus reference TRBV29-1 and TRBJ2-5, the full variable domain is SAVISQKPSRDICQRGTSLTIQCQVDSQVTMMFWYRQQPGQSLTLIATANQGSEATYESGFVIDKFPISRPNLTFSTLTVSNMSPEDSSIYLCSVEGPTGNQETQYFGPGTRLLVL.

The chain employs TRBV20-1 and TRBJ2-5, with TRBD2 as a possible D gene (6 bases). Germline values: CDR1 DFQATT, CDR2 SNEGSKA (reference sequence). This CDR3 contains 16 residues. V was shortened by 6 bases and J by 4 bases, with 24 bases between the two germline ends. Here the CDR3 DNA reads TGCAGTGCCACCCTAGGCGGCGGGGATACGGCAGAGACCCAGTACTTC. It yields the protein CSATLGGGDTAETQYF.

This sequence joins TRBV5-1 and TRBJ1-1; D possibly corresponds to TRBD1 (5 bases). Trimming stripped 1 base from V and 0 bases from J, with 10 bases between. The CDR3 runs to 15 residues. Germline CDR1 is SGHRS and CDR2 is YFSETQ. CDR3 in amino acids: CASSLRQTVNTEAFF. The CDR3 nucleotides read TGCGCCAGCAGCTTGCGACAGACAGTGAACACTGAAGCTTTCTTT.

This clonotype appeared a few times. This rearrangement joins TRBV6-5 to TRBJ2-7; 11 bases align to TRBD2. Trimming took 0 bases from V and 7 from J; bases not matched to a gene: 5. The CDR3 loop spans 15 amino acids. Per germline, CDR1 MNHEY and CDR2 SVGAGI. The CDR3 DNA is TGTGCCAGCAGTTACTCTGGACTAGCGGGTAATGAGCAGTACTTC. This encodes CASSYSGLAGNEQYF.

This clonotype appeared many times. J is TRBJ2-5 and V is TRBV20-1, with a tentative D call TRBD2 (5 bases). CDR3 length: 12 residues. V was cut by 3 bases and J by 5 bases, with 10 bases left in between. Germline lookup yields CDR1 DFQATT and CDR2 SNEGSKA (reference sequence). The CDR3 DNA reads TGCAGTGCTAGGGAGGATGTGGAGACCCAGTACTTC. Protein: CSAREDVETQYF.

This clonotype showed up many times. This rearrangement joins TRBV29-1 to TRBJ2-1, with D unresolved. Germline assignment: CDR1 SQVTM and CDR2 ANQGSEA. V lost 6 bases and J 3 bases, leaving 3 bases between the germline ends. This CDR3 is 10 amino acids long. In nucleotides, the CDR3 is TGCAGCGTAGACTACAATGAGCAGTTCTTC. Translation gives CSVDYNEQFF.